These 22 T cell receptor beta chains were sequenced from one sample in a study of Ad26.COV2.S vaccination and SARS-CoV-2 variants. TCRdb keeps only in-frame clones here, not all; method: immunoSEQ multiplex PCR. This repertoire shows roughly 410,000 clones, 80% to 90% found once; its top ten account for about 7.1%. Treatment defined: around 19 received Ad26.COV2.S at low or high dose, single or two shots; about 5 received placebo; per-sample allocation not given. Samples were taken on day 63 after the first vaccine or placebo injection. This sample comprised peripheral blood, obtained in a trial of Ad26.COV2.S vaccine versus placebo. The receptors were gathered from a person aged 18-65 years who received the Ad26.COV2.S COVID-19 vaccine or a placebo.

The chain joins TRBV5-1 to TRBJ2-7, with TRBD1 as a possible D gene (5 bases). Trimming removed 4 bases from V and 3 bases from J, with 17 bases in between. Germline CDR1 SGHRS, CDR2 YFSETQ. The CDR3 extends over 15 amino acids. CDR3 in amino acids: CASSLSGKSVYEQYF. The CDR3 region has the DNA TGCGCCAGCAGCCTCTCAGGGAAATCGGTCTACGAGCAGTACTTC. The whole variable domain, filled in from reference TRBV5-1 and TRBJ2-7, reads KAGVTQTPRYLIKTRGQQVTLSCSPISGHRSVSWYQQTPGQGLQFLFEYFSETQRNKGNFPGRFSGRQFSNSRSEMNVSTLELGDSALYLCASSLSGKSVYEQYFGPGTRLTVT.

This clone was picked up one time. The J gene is TRBJ1-1, the V gene TRBV5-1; weak D call: TRBD1 (5 bases). Germline CDR1 and CDR2: SGHRS and YFSETQ. The ends were cut back, 3 bases at V and 6 bases at J, with 12 bases in the middle. CDR3 size: 13 residues. The CDR3 DNA follows: TGCGCCAGCAGCTCCAGGACGGGGGCTGAAGCTTTCTTT. Its protein product is CASSSRTGAEAFF.

The CDR3 region is CASSQDSSGANVLTF. CDR3 in DNA: TGTGCCAGCAGCCAGGACAGCTCTGGGGCCAACGTCCTGACTTTC. V usage is TRBV6-6 and J usage is TRBJ2-6, with TRBD1 as a possible D gene (6 bases). The length of the CDR3 is 15 residues. CDR1 MNHNY and CDR2 SVGAGI come from the germline V gene (reference sequence). The V gene lost 6 bases and the J gene lost 0 bases, with 9 bases spanning the gap.

The chain links TRBV3-1 (or the pseudogene TRBV3-2) to TRBJ1-2; a weak D match, TRBD1 (6 bases). CDR3 length: 14 amino acids. The germline V gene has CDR1 LGHDT and CDR2 YNNKEL (reference sequence). V lost 6 bases, J lost 5 bases, and 16 bases lay in between. The CDR3, as DNA: TGTGCCAGCAGACGAACAGGGCCAGGGTATGGCTACACCTTC. This sequence encodes CASRRTGPGYGYTF.

CDR3 in amino acids: CASSSRVLGPDQPQHF. CDR3 nucleotides: TGTGCCAGCAGTTCCAGGGTACTGGGGCCGGATCAGCCCCAGCATTTT. The chain has TRBV6-2 or TRBV6-3 and TRBJ1-5, with TRBD1 as a possible D gene (5 bases). This CDR3 comprises 16 residues. Germline loops: CDR1 MNHEY, CDR2 SVGEGT. The V and J ends lost 4 bases and 5 bases respectively, with 18 bases between them.

In this sample, this clone turned up once. The rearrangement uses TRBV6-2 or TRBV6-3 and TRBJ2-3; D gene unclear. The germline CDR1 and CDR2 sequences are MNHEY and SVGEGT. Trimming pared 2 bases from V and 4 bases from J, leaving 13 bases between. The CDR3 has 15 amino acids. CDR3 region: CASSYRAYDADTQYF. CDR3 sequence (DNA): TGTGCCAGCAGTTACAGGGCTTACGACGCAGATACGCAGTATTTT.

The rearrangement joins TRBV14 to TRBJ2-7; the D gene is possibly TRBD1 (6 bases). The length of the CDR3 is 17 residues. CDR1 is SGHDN, CDR2 FVKESK, per germline. The V end lost 2 bases, the J end lost 1 base, and 18 bases lay between the germline ends. CDR3 DNA sequence: TGTGCCAGCAGCCAACCTTACAGGGCAGGAACATCCTACGAGCAGTACTTC. This sequence encodes CASSQPYRAGTSYEQYF. The full variable domain, rest sourced from reference TRBV14 and TRBJ2-7, is EAGVTQFPSHSVIEKGQTVTLRCDPISGHDNLYWYRRVMGKEIKFLLHFVKESKQDESGMPNNRFLAERTGGTYSTLKVQPAELEDSGVYFCASSQPYRAGTSYEQYFGPGTRLTVT.

The J gene is TRBJ1-6, the V gene TRBV19; D gene unclear. Between the trimmed V and J ends, which lost 5 bases and 7 bases, there was a span of 18 bases. This CDR3 is built from 16 residues. CDR1 LNHDA and CDR2 SQIVND come from the germline V gene (reference sequence). The CDR3 DNA sequence: TGTGCCAGTAGTGGTGTCCGGGCAGCTAAGAATTCACCCCTCCACTTT. Amino acids: CASSGVRAAKNSPLHF.

The chain employs TRBV19 and TRBJ1-5; D possibly corresponds to TRBD1 (6 bases). The V and J ends lost 7 bases and 1 base respectively, with 11 bases between them. Germline V gene data show CDR1 as LNHDA and CDR2 as SQIVND (reference sequence). The CDR3 runs 14 residues. The CDR3 loop reads CASMVTGSNQPQHF. Written as DNA, the CDR3 is TGTGCCAGTATGGTGACAGGCAGCAATCAGCCCCAGCATTTT.

The chain combines TRBV4-1 with TRBJ2-7; no clear D. This CDR3 region has 12 residues. Trimming removed 0 bases at V and 4 bases at J, with 4 bases between. Germline loops: CDR1 MGHRA, CDR2 YSYEKL. The CDR3, as DNA: TGCGCCAGCAGCCAAGATGGGTACGAGCAGTACTTC. This translates into CASSQDGYEQYF.

The chain is built from TRBV2 and TRBJ1-5; maybe TRBD1 (5 bases). This CDR3 comprises 13 residues. Per the germline V gene, CDR1 is SNHLY and CDR2 is FYNNEI. V was cut by 5 bases and J by 7 bases, with 12 bases left in between. In DNA, the CDR3 is TGTGCCAGCAGTAAAGAGGGGAAACAGCCCCAGCATTTT. Its protein product is CASSKEGKQPQHF.

The chain employs TRBV12-3 or TRBV12-4 and TRBJ1-2; 7 bases fit TRBD1. Losses at the gene ends were 5 bases for V and 1 base for J; bases not matched to a gene: 1. The CDR3 is made up of 13 amino acids. Here the CDR3 DNA reads TGTGCCAGCAGTCGACAGGGTAACTATGGCTACACCTTC. Translating gives CASSRQGNYGYTF.

Comment on this clone: This same CDR3 is encoded by further DNA sequences in the sample. The rearrangement joins TRBV6-2 or TRBV6-3 to TRBJ1-5, with D perhaps TRBD1 (5 bases). The CDR3 totals 15 residues. V was clipped by 2 bases and J by 2 bases, with 10 bases between them. CDR1 is MNHEY, CDR2 SVGEGT, per germline. The DNA of the CDR3 is TGTGCCAGCAGTTACCTCCGAGGGGGCAATCAGCCCCAGCATTTT. Translated: CASSYLRGGNQPQHF.

The chain joins TRBV7-3 to TRBJ2-2, with TRBD1 matching over 8 bases. Germline assignment: CDR1 SGHTA and CDR2 FQGTGA. J gave up 0 bases and V 5 bases, and 5 bases lay outside the gene matches. The CDR3 extends over 16 amino acids. The CDR3 region is CASSAGGTTNTGELFF. CDR3 in DNA: TGTGCCAGCAGCGCAGGGGGCACAACGAACACCGGGGAGCTGTTTTTT.

The chain links TRBV5-1 to TRBJ1-5; D remains ambiguous. Germline V gene lookup returns CDR1 SGHRS and CDR2 YFSETQ. Between the trimmed V and J ends, which lost 1 base and 1 base, there was a span of 6 bases. CDR3 length equals 14 residues. For the CDR3, the DNA is TGCGCCAGCAGCTTGCAGCCAAGCAATCAGCCCCAGCATTTT. Its protein product is CASSLQPSNQPQHF.

This chain joins TRBV6-1 and TRBJ2-7; 9 positions agree with TRBD1. Trimming at V came to 3 bases and at J to 2 bases, leaving 2 bases not matched to a gene. CDR1 is MNHNS and CDR2 is SASEGT in the germline V gene. The CDR3 sequence is 14 residues long. CDR3 region: CASSEDRGPYEQYF. In nucleotides, the CDR3 is TGTGCCAGCAGTGAGGACAGGGGACCCTACGAGCAGTACTTC.

This chain's CDR3 is CASSSPRPMNTEAFF. The CDR3 bases are TGTGCCAGCAGTTCCCCCAGGCCCATGAACACTGAAGCTTTCTTT. The chain couples TRBV28 to TRBJ1-1; D not resolved. CDR1 MDHEN and CDR2 SYDVKM come from the germline V gene. The CDR3 consists of 15 residues. V was cut by 4 bases and J by 0 bases, with 12 bases left in between.

This rearrangement joins TRBV30 to TRBJ1-2, with TRBD1 as a possible D gene (5 bases). Trimming took off 2 bases at V and 2 bases at J, with 15 bases between the two ends. CDR1 is GTSNPN and CDR2 is SVGIG in the germline V gene (reference sequence). The CDR3 length is 15 residues. The CDR3: CAWSPSGTVNYGYTF. CDR3 DNA sequence: TGTGCCTGGAGTCCTAGCGGGACTGTGAACTATGGCTACACCTTC.

The chain has TRBV15 and TRBJ2-1; tentative D call: TRBD2 (6 bases). Germline lookup yields CDR1 LNHNV and CDR2 YYDKDF (reference sequence). This CDR3 region has 16 residues. With 0 bases removed from V and 1 base from J, the gap between germline ends came to 10 bases. The DNA for the CDR3 is TGTGCCACCAGCAGAGATCCAGGGACTTCCTACAATGAGCAGTTCTTC. Its protein is CATSRDPGTSYNEQFF.

The chain uses TRBV5-5 and TRBJ2-6; D unresolved. V shed 4 bases and J shed 0 bases, with 8 bases lying between them. The CDR3 extends over 15 amino acids. The V gene's germline CDR1 is SGHKS and CDR2 YYEKEE (reference sequence). The CDR3 protein is CASSRTDSGANVLTF. As DNA, the CDR3 is TGTGCCAGCAGCCGGACGGACTCTGGGGCCAACGTCCTGACTTTC.

The chain joins TRBV6-5 to TRBJ1-5, with D perhaps matching TRBD1 (5 bases). The germline CDR1 and CDR2 sequences are MNHEY and SVGAGI. V was clipped by 6 bases and J by 7 bases, with 16 bases between them. This CDR3 spans 14 amino acids. Here the CDR3 reads CASSPGAGWQPQHF. CDR3 DNA sequence: TGTGCCAGCAGCCCCGGGGCAGGGTGGCAGCCCCAGCATTTT.

This clone turned up a few times. Here the CDR3 DNA reads TGTGCCTGGGGACAACTCACGCATTCACCCCTCCACTTT. Its translation is CAWGQLTHSPLHF. The V gene is TRBV30, the J gene TRBJ1-6; maybe TRBD1 (5 bases). The CDR3 length is 13 residues. The germline V gene encodes CDR1 GTSNPN and CDR2 SVGIG (reference sequence). Deletions cut 5 bases from V and 8 bases from J, with 13 bases between.